The T cell receptor beta chain described here comes from a study of blood T cells in healthy people across ages (dated by TCRdb to between 2014 and 2017). With respect to the entire study: In model experiments, roughly one uniquely barcoded TCR beta cDNA molecule per two T cells was captured by template switching. Age-related changes in TCR beta repertoire diversity were measured in the study by deep sequencing normalized with unique cDNA molecular identifiers. The donors were divided into four age groups: young (average around 16 years), middle-aged (about 39), aged (roughly 66) and long-lived (nearly 85). To avoid experimental bias, donors of different ages were randomly spread across the sequencing lanes. Two additional independent replicas of 1 million unique cDNA reads from the same blood draw were analyzed for two donors (one aged 18 to 30 and one aged 80 or older).

Overall study outcomes, separate from this receptor: Because profiling used bulk unsorted PBMCs, naive and antigen-experienced compartments could not be compared conclusively. Donor CMV infection status was unknown, potentially confounding age-related changes in expanded clonotypes. Total diversity estimates from one million sequenced T cells were considered lower bounds and underestimates. The long-lived group showed more naive CD4+ T cells, fewer expanded clones and increased TCR diversity than the aged group, suggesting age selection. Observed TCR beta diversity correlated strongly with the percentage of naive T cells measured by flow cytometry. Observed TCR beta diversity per million T cells fell roughly linearly with age, and a significant reduction was already apparent by age approximately 41.

CDR1 is given as SGHAT and CDR2 as FQNNGV, both from the germline V gene. At the junction V is shortened by 2 bases and J by 0 bases, with 32 bases in between. The CDR3 spans 23 residues, from the cysteine through the phenylalanine. The read is trimmed to its CDR3 DNA, 69 bases read in frame from base 1. The donors were roughly 40 Caucasian individuals from Russia, aged about 6 to 95 years, who were systemically healthy. Each donor gave around 9 milliliters of peripheral blood, collected into EDTA-treated Vacutainer tubes. Ficoll-Paque density-gradient centrifugation was used to isolate PBMCs, with at least 6.5 million per sample. Trizol reagent was used to extract total RNA from the PBMCs, yielding at least 6 micrograms per sample. The percentages of naive CD45RAhigh/CD27high T cells were determined by flow cytometry on a PBMC aliquot from every donor. Receptor amplification or capture employed 5' RACE. The reads were generated on an Illumina HiSeq 2500. A second PCR of about 7 to 12 cycles was run with a J-beta primer mix and a sample-barcoded 5' primer. A unique molecular identifier was introduced onto each TCR beta cDNA molecule by a template-switch 5' adaptor carrying 12 random nucleotides. Each sample yielded at least 2.5 million CDR3-containing paired-end reads. First-strand cDNA synthesis was performed from all RNA using the Mint cDNA synthesis kit, with priming by a TRBC-specific oligonucleotide. Following uracil-DNA glycosylase treatment, all cDNA underwent a first 18-cycle PCR with the universal primers M1SS and BC2_uni_R. In the source study's methods: For normalization, 1 million high-quality reads were randomly selected from each sample, with every read carrying a distinct molecular identifier. Instead of being binned into consensus sequences, reads that shared molecular identifiers were thrown out. CDR3 identification, clonotype clustering and error correction used MiTCR with a Q25 quality threshold and the strictest error-elimination algorithm. A nonparametric unseen species model using Euler transformation provided a lower-bound estimate of total TCR beta diversity. TCRdb handled the public reads itself, with Q25 trimming in fastp and clone calling in MiXCR, and kept productive beta chains. Every entry covers one CDR3 protein and lists the most common genes and DNA from its rows. The V and J calls were determined by TCRdb, not by the authors. This sample gives over 1,500,000 distinct CDR3 sequences in total; around half of them show up just once. Jointly, the top ten make up roughly 2.1% of the sample.

Of note for this clonotype: Its cognate antigen has yet to be identified. Qualities for individual bases were not recorded, and no much larger clone is one base off.

Sample: blood. The rearranged segments are TRBV11-2 and TRBJ2-4; matching of 7 bases hints at TRBD1 as the D gene. The source is a woman aged 40 to 49 in good health. The sequenced DNA is TGTGCCAGCAGCTTAAGGATCTCAGCAAAGCGACAGGGACTGATGCTAGCCAAAAACATTCAGTACTTC. Translated, this gives CASSLRISAKRQGLMLAKNIQYF.